This TCR beta chain was identified during a study of cytomegalovirus exposure and HLA in healthy donors. Study outcomes and limitations: Immune exposure data for these donors was limited to CMV serostatus. In a later analysis, common viral pathogens appeared linked to several of the most significant clusters.

Per germline, CDR1 SGDLS and CDR2 YYNGEE. With V trimmed by 3 bases and J by 10 bases, 11 bases remained unmatched. The CDR3 runs 14 residues. Concerning this clone: Its antigen is as yet unknown.

This PCR relied on a set of 60 Vbeta primers and 13 Jbeta primers. Profiled with immunoSEQ multiplex PCR; TCRdb holds only in-frame clones, not every one. The sample has about 110,000 clones; under 85% are singletons. The sequence derives from a man in his forties in good health and CMV-seronegative. The V call is TRBV9, the J call TRBJ1-2, with 8 bases that match TRBD1. Sequencing input: PBMCs. The chain's CDR3 is CASSGSPLDRVYTF. DNA of the CDR3: TGTGCCAGCAGCGGTTCTCCCCTGGACAGGGTCTACACCTTC.